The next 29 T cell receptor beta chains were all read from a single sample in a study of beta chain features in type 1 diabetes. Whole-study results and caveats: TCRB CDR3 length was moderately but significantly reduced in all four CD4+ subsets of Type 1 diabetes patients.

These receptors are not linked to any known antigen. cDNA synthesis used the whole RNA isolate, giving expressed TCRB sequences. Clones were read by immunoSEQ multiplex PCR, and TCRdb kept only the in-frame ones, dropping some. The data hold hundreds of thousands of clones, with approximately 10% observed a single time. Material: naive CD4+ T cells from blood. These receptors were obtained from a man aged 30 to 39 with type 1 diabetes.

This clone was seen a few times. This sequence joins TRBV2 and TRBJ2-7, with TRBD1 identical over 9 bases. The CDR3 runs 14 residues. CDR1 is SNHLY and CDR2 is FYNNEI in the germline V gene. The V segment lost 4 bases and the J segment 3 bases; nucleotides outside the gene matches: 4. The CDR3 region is CASSAGTGRYEQYF. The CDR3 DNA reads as TGTGCCAGCAGTGCTGGGACAGGGCGCTACGAGCAGTACTTC. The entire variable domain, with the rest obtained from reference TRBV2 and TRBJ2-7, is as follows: EPEVTQTPSHQVTQMGQEVILRCVPISNHLYFYWYRQILGQKVEFLVSFYNNEISEKSEIFDDQFSVERPDGSNFTLKIRSTKLEDSAMYFCASSAGTGRYEQYFGPGTRLTVT.

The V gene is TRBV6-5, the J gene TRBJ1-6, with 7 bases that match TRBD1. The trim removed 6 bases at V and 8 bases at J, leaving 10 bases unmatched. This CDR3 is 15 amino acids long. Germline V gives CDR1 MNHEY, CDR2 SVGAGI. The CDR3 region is CASSRRGQADSPLHF. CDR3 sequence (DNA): TGTGCCAGCAGCCGCCGAGGACAGGCTGATTCACCCCTCCACTTT.

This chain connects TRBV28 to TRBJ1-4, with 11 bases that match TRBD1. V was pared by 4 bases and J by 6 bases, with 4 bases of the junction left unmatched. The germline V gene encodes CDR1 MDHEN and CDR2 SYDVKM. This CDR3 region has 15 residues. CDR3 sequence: CASSYPGQGDEKLFF. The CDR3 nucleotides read TGTGCCAGCAGTTACCCGGGACAGGGGGATGAAAAACTGTTTTTT.

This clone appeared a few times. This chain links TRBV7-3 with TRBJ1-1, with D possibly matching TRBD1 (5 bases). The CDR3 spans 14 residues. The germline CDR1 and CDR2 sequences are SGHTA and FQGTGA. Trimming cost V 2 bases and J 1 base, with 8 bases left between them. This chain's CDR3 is CASSLDSQNTEAFF. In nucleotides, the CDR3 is TGTGCCAGCAGCTTAGACAGCCAGAACACTGAAGCTTTCTTT.

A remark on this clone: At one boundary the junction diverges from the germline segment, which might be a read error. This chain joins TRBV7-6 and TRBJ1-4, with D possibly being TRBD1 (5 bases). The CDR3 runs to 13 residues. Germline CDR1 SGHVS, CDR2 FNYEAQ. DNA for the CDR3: TGTGCCAGCAGCTCGACAGAAAATGGAAAACTGTTTTTT. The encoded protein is CASSSTENGKLFF.

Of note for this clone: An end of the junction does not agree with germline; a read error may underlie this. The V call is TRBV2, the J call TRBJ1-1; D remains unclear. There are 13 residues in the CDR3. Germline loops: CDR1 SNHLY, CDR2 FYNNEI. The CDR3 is CASSPSMKTEAFF. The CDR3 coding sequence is TGTGCCAGCAGTCCCAGTATGAAGACTGAAGCTTTCTTT.

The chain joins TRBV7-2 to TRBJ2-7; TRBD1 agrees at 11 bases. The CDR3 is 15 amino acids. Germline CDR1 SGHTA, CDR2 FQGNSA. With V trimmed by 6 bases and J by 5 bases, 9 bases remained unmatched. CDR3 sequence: CASRTAGTGGNEQYF. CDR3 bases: TGTGCCAGCAGGACGGCCGGGACAGGGGGAAACGAGCAGTACTTC.

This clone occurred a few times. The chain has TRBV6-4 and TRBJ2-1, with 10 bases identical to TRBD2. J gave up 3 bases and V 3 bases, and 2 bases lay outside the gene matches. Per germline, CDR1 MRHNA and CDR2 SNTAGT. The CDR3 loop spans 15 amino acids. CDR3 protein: CASSERTSGYNEQFF. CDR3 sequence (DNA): TGTGCCAGCAGTGAGCGGACTAGCGGCTACAATGAGCAGTTCTTC.

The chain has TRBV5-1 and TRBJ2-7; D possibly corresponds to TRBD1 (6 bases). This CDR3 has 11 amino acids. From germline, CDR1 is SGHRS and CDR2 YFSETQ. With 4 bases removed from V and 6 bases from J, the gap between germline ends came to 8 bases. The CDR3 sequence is CASSVGAEQYF. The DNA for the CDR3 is TGCGCCAGCAGCGTGGGGGCCGAGCAGTACTTC.

CDR3 sequence reads: CASSPGTGEETQYF. The CDR3, as DNA: TGTGCCAGCAGCCCCGGGACAGGGGAGGAGACCCAGTACTTC. The rearrangement links TRBV5-4 to TRBJ2-5; 10 positions agree with TRBD1. The trim removed 4 bases at V and 5 bases at J, leaving 5 bases unmatched. In germline, CDR1 is SGHNT, CDR2 YYREEE (reference sequence). The CDR3 runs 14 residues.

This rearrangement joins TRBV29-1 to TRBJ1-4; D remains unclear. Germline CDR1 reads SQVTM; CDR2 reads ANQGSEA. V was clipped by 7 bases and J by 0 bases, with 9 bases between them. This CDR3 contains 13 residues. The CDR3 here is CSARSATNEKLFF. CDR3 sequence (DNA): TGCAGCGCGAGGTCTGCAACTAATGAAAAACTGTTTTTT.

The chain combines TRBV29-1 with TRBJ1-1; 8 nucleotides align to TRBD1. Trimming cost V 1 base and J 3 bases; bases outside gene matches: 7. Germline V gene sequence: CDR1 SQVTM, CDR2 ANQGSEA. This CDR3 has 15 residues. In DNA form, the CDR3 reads TGCAGCGTTGAAGGCCCGGGACAGGTGGACACTGAAGCTTTCTTT. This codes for CSVEGPGQVDTEAFF.

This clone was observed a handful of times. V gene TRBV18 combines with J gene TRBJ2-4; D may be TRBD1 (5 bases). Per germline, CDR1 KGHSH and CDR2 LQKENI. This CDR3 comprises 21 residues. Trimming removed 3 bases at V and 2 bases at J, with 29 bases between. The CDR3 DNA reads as TGTGCCAGCTCACCTTACGATCCTTCTCGAGCAGGGTCCTTACCCAAAAACATTCAGTACTTC. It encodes CASSPYDPSRAGSLPKNIQYF.

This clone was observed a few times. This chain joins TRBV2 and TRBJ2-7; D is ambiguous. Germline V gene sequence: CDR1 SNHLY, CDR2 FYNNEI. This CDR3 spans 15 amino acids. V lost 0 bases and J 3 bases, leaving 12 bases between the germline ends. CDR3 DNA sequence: TGTGCCAGCAGTGAAGCGCTTGGCAGCGACTACGAGCAGTACTTC. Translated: CASSEALGSDYEQYF.

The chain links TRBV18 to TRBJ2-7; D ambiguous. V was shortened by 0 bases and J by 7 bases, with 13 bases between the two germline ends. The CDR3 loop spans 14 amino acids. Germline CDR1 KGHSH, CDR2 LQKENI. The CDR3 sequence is CASSPPYTRLEQYF. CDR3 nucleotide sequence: TGTGCCAGCTCACCACCATATACCAGGTTGGAGCAGTACTTC.

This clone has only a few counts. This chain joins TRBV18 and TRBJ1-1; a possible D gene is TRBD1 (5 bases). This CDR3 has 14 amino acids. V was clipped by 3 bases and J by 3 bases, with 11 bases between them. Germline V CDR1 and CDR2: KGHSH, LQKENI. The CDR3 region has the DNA TGTGCCAGCTCACCCCAGGGCAGGGACACTGAAGCTTTCTTT. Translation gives CASSPQGRDTEAFF.

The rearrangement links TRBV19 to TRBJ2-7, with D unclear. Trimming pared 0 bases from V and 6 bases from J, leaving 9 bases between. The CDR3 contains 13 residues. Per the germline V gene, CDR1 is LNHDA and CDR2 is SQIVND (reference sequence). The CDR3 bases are TGTGCCAGTAGTATAGATTCGGTATCCGAGCAGTACTTC. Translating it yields CASSIDSVSEQYF.

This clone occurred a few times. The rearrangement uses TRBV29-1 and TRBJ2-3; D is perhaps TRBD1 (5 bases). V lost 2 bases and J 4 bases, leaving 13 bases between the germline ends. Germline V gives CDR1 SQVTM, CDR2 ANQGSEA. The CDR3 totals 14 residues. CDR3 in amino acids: CSVELPRAADTQYF. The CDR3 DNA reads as TGCAGCGTTGAATTGCCCAGGGCGGCAGATACGCAGTATTTT.

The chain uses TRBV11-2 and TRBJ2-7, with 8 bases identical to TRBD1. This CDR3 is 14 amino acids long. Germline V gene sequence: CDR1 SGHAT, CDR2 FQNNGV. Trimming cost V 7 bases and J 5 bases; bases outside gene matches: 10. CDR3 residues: CASTFWTGNDEQYF. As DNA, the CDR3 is TGTGCCAGCACCTTCTGGACAGGGAATGACGAGCAGTACTTC.

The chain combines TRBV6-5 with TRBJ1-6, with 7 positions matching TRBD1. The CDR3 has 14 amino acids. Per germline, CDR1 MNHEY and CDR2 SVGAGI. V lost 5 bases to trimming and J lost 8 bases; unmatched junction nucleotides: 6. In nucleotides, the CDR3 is TGTGCCAGCAGTCTAACGACAGGGCATTCACCCCTCCACTTT. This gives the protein CASSLTTGHSPLHF.

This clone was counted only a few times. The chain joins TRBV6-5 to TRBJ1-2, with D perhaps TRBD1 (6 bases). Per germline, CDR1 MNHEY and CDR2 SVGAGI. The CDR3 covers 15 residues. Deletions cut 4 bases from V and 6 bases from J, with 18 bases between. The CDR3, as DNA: TGTGCCAGCAGTTCCTTACCAGGGGTTAGACATGGCTACACCTTC. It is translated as CASSSLPGVRHGYTF.

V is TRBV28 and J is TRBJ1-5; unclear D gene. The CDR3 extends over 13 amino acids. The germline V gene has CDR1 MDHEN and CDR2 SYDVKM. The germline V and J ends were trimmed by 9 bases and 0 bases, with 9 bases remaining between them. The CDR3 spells CASRTDSNQPQHF. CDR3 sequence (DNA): TGTGCCAGTAGGACTGATAGCAATCAGCCCCAGCATTTT.

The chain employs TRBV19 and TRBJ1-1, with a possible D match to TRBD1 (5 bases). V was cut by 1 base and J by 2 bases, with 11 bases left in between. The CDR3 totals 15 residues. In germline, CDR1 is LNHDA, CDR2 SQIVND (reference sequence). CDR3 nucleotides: TGTGCCAGTAGTATAGCAGACGACAGAAACACTGAAGCTTTCTTT. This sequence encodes CASSIADDRNTEAFF.

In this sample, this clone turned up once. CDR3 nucleotide sequence: TGTGCCACCAGCCTCAGACGATCGACGGGGGATACGCAGTATTTT. It encodes CATSLRRSTGDTQYF. V usage is TRBV15 and J usage is TRBJ2-3; TRBD2 is a possible D gene (5 bases). The germline CDR1 and CDR2 sequences are LNHNV and YYDKDF (reference sequence). The length of the CDR3 is 15 residues. V lost 5 bases and J 6 bases, leaving 18 bases between the germline ends.

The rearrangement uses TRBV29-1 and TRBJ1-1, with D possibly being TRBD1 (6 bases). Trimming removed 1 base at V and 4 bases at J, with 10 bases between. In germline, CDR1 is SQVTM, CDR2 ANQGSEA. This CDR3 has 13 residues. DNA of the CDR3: TGCAGCGTTGAAGGGGTCAGGGGCACTGAAGCTTTCTTT. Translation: CSVEGVRGTEAFF.

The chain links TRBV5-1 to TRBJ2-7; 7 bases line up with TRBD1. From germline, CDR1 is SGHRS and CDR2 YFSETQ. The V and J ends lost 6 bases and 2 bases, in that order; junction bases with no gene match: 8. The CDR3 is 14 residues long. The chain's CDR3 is CASTRRQGAYEQYF. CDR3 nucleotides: TGCGCCAGCACCAGGCGGCAGGGGGCCTACGAGCAGTACTTC.

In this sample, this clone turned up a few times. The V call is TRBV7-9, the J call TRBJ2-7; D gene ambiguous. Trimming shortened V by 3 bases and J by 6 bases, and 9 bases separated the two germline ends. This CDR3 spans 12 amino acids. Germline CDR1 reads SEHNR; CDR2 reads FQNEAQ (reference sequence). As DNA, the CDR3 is TGTGCCAGCAGCTTTTCCGGGTTCGAGCAGTACTTC. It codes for CASSFSGFEQYF.

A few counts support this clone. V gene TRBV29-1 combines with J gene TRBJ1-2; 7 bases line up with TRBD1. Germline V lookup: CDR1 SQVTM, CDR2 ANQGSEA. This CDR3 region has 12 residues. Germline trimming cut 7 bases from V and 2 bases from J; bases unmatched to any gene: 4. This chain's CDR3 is CSAATGNYGYTF. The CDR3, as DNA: TGCAGCGCCGCGACAGGGAACTATGGCTACACCTTC. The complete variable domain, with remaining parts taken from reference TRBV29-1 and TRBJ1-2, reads SAVISQKPSRDICQRGTSLTIQCQVDSQVTMMFWYRQQPGQSLTLIATANQGSEATYESGFVIDKFPISRPNLTFSTLTVSNMSPEDSSIYLCSAATGNYGYTFGSGTRLTVV.

The chain's CDR3 is CATGGAAKDTQYF. For the CDR3, the DNA is TGTGCCACCGGGGGGGCGGCGAAAGATACGCAGTATTTT. The V call is TRBV6-5, the J call TRBJ2-3; 8 bases are a match to TRBD2. There are 13 residues in the CDR3. CDR1 is MNHEY and CDR2 is SVGAGI in the germline V gene. V was pared by 10 bases and J by 5 bases, with 8 bases of the junction left unmatched.